This T cell receptor beta chain was captured in a study of blood T cell repertoires in COVID-19. Study information: Samples taken during acute and convalescent COVID-19 were collected in the United States, Italy and Spain. The cDNA or gDNA used as material had been derived from T cells, B-cell-depleted T cells, or PBMCs.

Losses at the gene ends were 4 bases for V and 0 bases for J; bases not matched to a gene: 12. Germline CDR1 SGHDN, CDR2 FVKESK. The CDR3 totals 20 residues. In the source study's methods: Reference gene primer amplification yielded estimated nucleated cell counts. Here immunoSEQ multiplex PCR was the method, and the copy in TCRdb shows in-frame clones only, minus some. The V and J calls and clone size are taken from that table; D and trimming were inferred from the DNA. The repertoire holds 110,000 or so clones, with roughly 80% as singletons. This sequence originates from a man in his fifties with acute or convalescent COVID-19. The sample consisted of peripheral blood. The genes are TRBV14 and TRBJ1-6, with TRBD1 matching 10 bases. The CDR3 DNA is TGTGCCAGCAGCCGCCTCCGGGGACAGGGGTCGAGCTCCTATAATTCACCCCTCCACTTT. It encodes CASSRLRGQGSSSYNSPLHF.